This T cell receptor beta chain was retrieved from a study of cytomegalovirus exposure and HLA in healthy donors. In the study overall: In a previous analysis, some 110 million unique TCR beta sequences were found from 170 million or so T cells. Study outcomes and limitations: What a later analysis reportedly showed was that an Asian-associated ancestry cluster had fewer N-insertions than the approximately 700-donor mean. Reportedly, diagnosis of cytomegalovirus status by the classifier showed high specificity and sensitivity.

13 Jbeta primers and 60 Vbeta primers were used for the PCR. Sequencing used immunoSEQ multiplex PCR; TCRdb keeps in-frame clones, though not all of them. This sample carries 250,000 or so clones, around 81% of them seen once, and the ten largest clones take roughly 7.4%. Per germline, CDR1 MRHNA and CDR2 SNTAGT. V dropped 4 bases and J dropped 3 bases, with 12 bases sitting between them. This CDR3 spans 14 amino acids. A remark on this clone: Its antigen is currently unknown.

The TCR was taken from a woman aged 55-69 years in good health and CMV-seropositive. The chain joins TRBV6-4 to TRBJ1-1; D might be TRBD1 (5 bases). The sample consisted of PBMCs. The chain's CDR3 is CASSATPGYTEAFF. The CDR3 nucleotides are TGTGCCAGCAGTGCCACTCCAGGGTACACTGAAGCTTTCTTT.